This TCR beta chain was identified during a study of cytomegalovirus exposure and HLA in healthy donors. Study-wide results and caveats: Apparent HLA restriction characterized most CMV-associated TCR beta chains in a later analysis. The dataset shows that most TCR sequences were rare, while some public TCRs occurred in many donors.

Concerning this clone: Its antigen is still unknown.

The CDR3 has 15 residues. CDR1 is LNHDA, CDR2 SQIVND, per germline (reference sequence). After removal of 7 bases from V and 8 bases from J, the junction contained 13 bases not matched to a gene. The study ran its PCR with 60 Vbeta and 13 Jbeta primers. Assay: immunoSEQ multiplex PCR; the TCRdb copy retains only in-frame clones and omits some. The sample shows 120,000 or so clones, more than 80% of them seen only once. The V and J genes are TRBV19 and TRBJ2-1; TRBD2 aligns across 8 bases. Input material: PBMCs. This clonotype was sampled from a man aged 40-55 years in good health and CMV-seronegative. The CDR3 region has the DNA TGTGCCAGTATCCTATCCGGGAGGGGGGGTGATGAGCAGTTCTTC. This translates into CASILSGRGGDEQFF.